Here is one T cell receptor (beta chain) with its context. This receptor's antigen is unknown. No per-base quality is available; no much larger clone lies one base away. This sample is drawn from a study of blood T cell repertoires in COVID-19 (dated by TCRdb to the early 2020s). Study-wide context: The collaborator samples originated in the United States, Italy and Spain and spanned the acute and convalescent phases of COVID-19. The material from the prospective study consisted of cDNA or gDNA derived from T cells, B-cell-depleted T cells, or PBMCs. Deeply sampled blood TCRbeta repertoires from subjects exposed to, actively infected with, or recovered from COVID-19 were included in the dataset. The repertoires were released in a freely available public database meant as a resource for research on the immune response to SARS-CoV-2. Samples were obtained from the ongoing ImmuneRACE study (first 160 participants) and from over a thousand subjects provided by 6 global collaborators. Sample metadata almost always included a de-identified subject ID, COVID-19 status, age in years and sex. HLA class I and class II types, where available, came from metadata supplied by the sample provider rather than from assay-based typing. General findings and caveats noted by the study authors: How much clinical and demographic metadata was included differed by source and by participant, and the metadata was provided uncurated.

The immunoSEQ Assay, a bias-controlled multiplex PCR, was used to amplify TCRbeta CDR3 regions from genomic DNA. From the authors' description of their analysis: Within the assay, amplification of reference gene primers was used to estimate how many nucleated cells each sample contained. To quantify the absolute abundance of each unique TCRbeta CDR3 rearrangement, sequence reads were collapsed and filtered. Productive Simpson clonality was computed per sample as the square root of Simpson's diversity index over productive rearrangements. TCRdb's version of the immuneACCESS table is confined to in-frame rearrangements and falls short of the full clone set. An unresolved V gene accounts for under half of the shortfall where checked; the remainder is of unknown origin. Clonal size and the V and J genes are those of that table, whereas D and trimming came from the DNA. In this sample the table shows 40,000 to 45,000 clones, around nine tenths of which occur a single time. Clones ranked in the top ten supply approximately 8.3% of the sample.

Each collaborating institution followed its own protocols to collect whole blood in K2EDTA tubes. Collaborator samples were shipped for TCRbeta analysis as frozen whole blood, isolated PBMCs, or DNA extracted from either sample type. The CDR3 contains 13 residues, cysteine and phenylalanine counted. The only DNA kept is the CDR3, 39 bases in frame from the first base. V lost 3 bases and J lost 2 bases; the stretch between them is 7 bases long. This TCR was recovered from a man between 45 and 60 years old with active COVID-19. The material sequenced was peripheral blood. The rearranged chain carries TRBV12-3 or TRBV12-4 and TRBJ2-5; no confident D gene assignment can be made. The CDR3 protein is CASSFLRQETQYF. DNA sequence: TGTGCCAGCAGTTTTTTGAGACAAGAGACCCAGTACTTC.